These 14 T cell receptor beta chains came from one sample sequenced in a study of cytomegalovirus exposure and HLA in healthy donors. Researchers ran the PCR with 60 Vbeta and 13 Jbeta primers. Assay: immunoSEQ multiplex PCR; the TCRdb copy retains only in-frame clones and omits some. Of 100,000 to 150,000 clones in the sample, approximately 84% were seen once. Sequenced: PBMCs. The origin of the receptors is a boy aged 2 to 10 in good health and CMV-seronegative.

This clone was counted only a few times. One end of the junction fails to match germline, which may point to a read error. This chain uses TRBV7-9 with TRBJ2-3; D gene unclear. CDR3 length equals 16 residues. In germline, CDR1 is SEHNR, CDR2 FQNEAQ (reference sequence). The CDR3 here is CSSSPYPVASSATQYF. Written as DNA, the CDR3 is TGTTCCAGCAGCCCCTACCCGGTCGCTTCCTCCGCTACGCAGTATTTT.

V is TRBV18 and J is TRBJ2-1; 13 bases match TRBD2. The CDR3 loop spans 15 amino acids. The ends lost 3 bases at V and 7 bases at J; junction bases unmatched: 3. Germline lookup yields CDR1 KGHSH and CDR2 LQKENI. CDR3 protein: CASSPRTSGRNEQFF. DNA for the CDR3: TGTGCCAGCTCACCCAGGACTAGCGGGAGAAATGAGCAGTTCTTC. The variable domain in full, with the rest retrieved from reference TRBV18 and TRBJ2-1, is NAGVMQNPRHLVRRRGQEARLRCSPMKGHSHVYWYRQLPEEGLKFMVYLQKENIIDESGMPKERFSAEFPKEGPSILRIQQVVRGDSAAYFCASSPRTSGRNEQFFGPGTRLTVL.

The genes are TRBV19 and TRBJ1-6, with 8 nucleotides matching TRBD1. The CDR3 covers 15 residues. Germline lookup yields CDR1 LNHDA and CDR2 SQIVND (reference sequence). V was pared by 5 bases and J by 10 bases, with 10 bases of the junction left unmatched. The CDR3 DNA follows: TGTGCCAGTAGTCACCTAGGACAGGGCCAATCACCCCTCCACTTT. It yields the protein CASSHLGQGQSPLHF.

The chain couples TRBV5-1 to TRBJ2-1; tentatively, D is TRBD1 (5 bases). The germline CDR1 and CDR2 sequences are SGHRS and YFSETQ. The CDR3 spans 15 residues. Trimming took off 0 bases at V and 3 bases at J, with 10 bases between the two ends. Written as DNA, the CDR3 is TGCGCCAGCAGCTTGGAGGGGCCGAGCTACAATGAGCAGTTCTTC. Translating gives CASSLEGPSYNEQFF.

The chain links TRBV5-4 to TRBJ1-1; TRBD1 matches 7 bases. From germline, CDR1 is SGHNT and CDR2 YYREEE (reference sequence). The CDR3 covers 17 residues. Trimming took 3 bases from V and 5 from J; bases not matched to a gene: 16. The CDR3 sequence is CASSWEQTGFMDTEAFF. In DNA, the CDR3 is TGTGCCAGCAGCTGGGAACAGACAGGGTTTATGGATACTGAAGCTTTCTTT.

This clone is a singleton in its sample. The rearrangement links TRBV5-8 to TRBJ2-1; D call uncertain. From germline, CDR1 is SGHTS and CDR2 YDEGEE. The CDR3 runs to 12 residues. The ends were cut back, 2 bases at V and 6 bases at J, with 6 bases in the middle. The CDR3 coding sequence is TGTGCCAGCAGCTTACAATTCAATGAGCAGTTCTTC. Its protein is CASSLQFNEQFF.

J is TRBJ2-7 and V is TRBV30; D unresolved. The CDR3 is 14 residues long. Per the germline V gene, CDR1 is GTSNPN and CDR2 is SVGIG (reference sequence). Trimming took 0 bases from V and 3 from J, leaving 12 bases between them. The CDR3, as DNA: TGTGCCTGGAGTGTAAAGCGCTCCTTCTACGAGCAGTACGTC. Its translation is CAWSVKRSFYEQYV.

The chain joins TRBV4-3 to TRBJ2-1, with TRBD1 matching 7 bases. CDR1 and CDR2 (germline): LGHNA, YSLEER. There are 15 residues in the CDR3. J was trimmed by 0 bases and V by 8 bases; bases with no gene match: 7. The CDR3 sequence is CASSFRDSSYNEQFF. The CDR3 coding sequence is TGCGCCAGCTCCTTTCGGGACAGCTCCTACAATGAGCAGTTCTTC.

The chain recombines TRBV2 with TRBJ1-1, with D possibly being TRBD1 (5 bases). Trimming pared 9 bases from V and 2 bases from J, leaving 22 bases between. There are 16 residues in the CDR3. Per the germline V gene, CDR1 is SNHLY and CDR2 is FYNNEI. The CDR3 here is CARIGAHSGGNTEAFF. CDR3 coding DNA: TGTGCCAGAATAGGGGCTCATTCGGGGGGTAACACTGAAGCTTTCTTT.

In DNA, the CDR3 is TGTGCCAGCAGCTTAGAGACAGGGGGGACAGATACGCAGTATTTT. Translating it yields CASSLETGGTDTQYF. V and J are TRBV13 and TRBJ2-3; 9 bases fit TRBD1. CDR3 length equals 15 residues. The trim removed 1 base at V and 3 bases at J, leaving 2 bases unmatched. Germline-derived CDR1 and CDR2 are PRHDT and FYEKMQ (reference sequence).

The chain employs TRBV5-1 and TRBJ2-7; possibly TRBD2 for D (5 bases). V was trimmed by 5 bases and J by 4 bases, leaving 16 bases between them. The germline V gene encodes CDR1 SGHRS and CDR2 YFSETQ. The CDR3 length is 14 residues. The CDR3 DNA follows: TGCGCCAGCAGGCCAACCGGGAATCCTTACGAGCAGTACGTC. Protein: CASRPTGNPYEQYV.

The chain recombines TRBV4-1 with TRBJ1-1; perhaps TRBD1 as D (6 bases). Trimming cost V 1 base and J 5 bases, with 26 bases left between them. Germline CDR1 and CDR2: MGHRA and YSYEKL. The length of the CDR3 is 19 residues. CDR3 nucleotide sequence: TGCGCCAGCAGCCAAGGGCTTTCGGTACGGGGGGGCGATGGGACTGAAGCTTTCTTT. It codes for CASSQGLSVRGGDGTEAFF.

The chain couples TRBV5-5 to TRBJ1-5, with no clear D. CDR3 length: 16 amino acids. V shed 1 base and J shed 3 bases, with 14 bases lying between them. Germline values: CDR1 SGHKS, CDR2 YYEKEE (reference sequence). The CDR3 spells CASSLYAVVNNQPQHF. As DNA, the CDR3 is TGTGCCAGCAGCTTGTACGCAGTCGTGAACAATCAGCCCCAGCATTTT.

This CDR3 is CASLGTGGSYEQYF. CDR3 nucleotide sequence: TGTGCCAGCTTGGGGACAGGGGGAAGCTACGAGCAGTACTTC. V gene TRBV7-9 combines with J gene TRBJ2-7; 11 bases map to TRBD1. The CDR3 is made up of 14 amino acids. V gave up 8 bases and J gave up 3 bases; unmatched junction bases: 6. Germline V gene data show CDR1 as SEHNR and CDR2 as FQNEAQ (reference sequence).